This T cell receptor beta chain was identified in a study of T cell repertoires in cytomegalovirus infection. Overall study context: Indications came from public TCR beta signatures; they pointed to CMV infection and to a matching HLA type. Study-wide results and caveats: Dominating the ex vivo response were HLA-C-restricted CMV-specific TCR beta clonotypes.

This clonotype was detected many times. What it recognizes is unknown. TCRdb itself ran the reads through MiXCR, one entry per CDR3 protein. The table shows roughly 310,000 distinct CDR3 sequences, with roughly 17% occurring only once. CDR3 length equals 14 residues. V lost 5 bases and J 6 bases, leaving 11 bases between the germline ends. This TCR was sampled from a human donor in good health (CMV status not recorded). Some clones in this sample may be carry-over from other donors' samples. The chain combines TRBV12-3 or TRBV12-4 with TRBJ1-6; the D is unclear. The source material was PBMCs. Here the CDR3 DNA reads TGTGCCAGCAGTCTGACACTTATTAATTCACCCCTCCACTTT. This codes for CASSLTLINSPLHF.